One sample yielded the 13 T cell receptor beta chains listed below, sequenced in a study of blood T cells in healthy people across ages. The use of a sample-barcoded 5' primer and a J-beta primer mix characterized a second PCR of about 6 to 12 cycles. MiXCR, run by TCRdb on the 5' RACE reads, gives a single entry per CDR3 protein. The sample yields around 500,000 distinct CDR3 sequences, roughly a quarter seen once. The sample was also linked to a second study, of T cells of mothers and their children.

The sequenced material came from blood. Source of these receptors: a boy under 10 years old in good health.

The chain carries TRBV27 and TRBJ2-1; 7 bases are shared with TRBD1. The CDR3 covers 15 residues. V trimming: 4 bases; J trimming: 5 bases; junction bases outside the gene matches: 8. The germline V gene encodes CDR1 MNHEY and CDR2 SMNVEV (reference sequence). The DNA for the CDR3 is TGTGCCAGCAGTTCCCTGACAGGGATTCACAATGAGCAGTTCTTC. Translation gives CASSSLTGIHNEQFF.

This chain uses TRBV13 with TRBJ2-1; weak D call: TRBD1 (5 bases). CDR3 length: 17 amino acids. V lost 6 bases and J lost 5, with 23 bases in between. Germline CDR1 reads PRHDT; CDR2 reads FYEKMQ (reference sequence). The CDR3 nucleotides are TGTGCCAGCAGTTCTACAGGCTGGGGAAATAACAACAATGAGCAGTTCTTC. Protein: CASSSTGWGNNNNEQFF.

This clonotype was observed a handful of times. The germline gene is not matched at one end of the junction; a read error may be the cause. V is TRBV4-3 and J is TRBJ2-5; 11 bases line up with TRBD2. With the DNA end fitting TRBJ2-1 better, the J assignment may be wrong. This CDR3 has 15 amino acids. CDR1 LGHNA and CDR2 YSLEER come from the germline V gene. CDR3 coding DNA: TGCGCCAGCAGTCAAGACAGACTAGCGGGACAAGAGCAGTTCTTC. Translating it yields CASSQDRLAGQEQFF.

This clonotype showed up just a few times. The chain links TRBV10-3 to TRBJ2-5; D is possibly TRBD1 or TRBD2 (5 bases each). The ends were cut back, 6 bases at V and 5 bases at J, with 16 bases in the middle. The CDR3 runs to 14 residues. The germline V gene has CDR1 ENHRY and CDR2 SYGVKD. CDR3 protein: CAIRVSGTPETQYF. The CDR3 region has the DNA TGTGCCATCAGGGTTTCCGGGACCCCGGAGACCCAGTACTTC.

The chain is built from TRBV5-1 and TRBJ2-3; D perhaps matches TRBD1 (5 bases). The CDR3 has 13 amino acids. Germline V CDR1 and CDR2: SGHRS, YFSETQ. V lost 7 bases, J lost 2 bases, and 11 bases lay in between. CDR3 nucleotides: TGCGCCAGCCGTGGACAAGACACAGATACGCAGTATTTT. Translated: CASRGQDTDTQYF.

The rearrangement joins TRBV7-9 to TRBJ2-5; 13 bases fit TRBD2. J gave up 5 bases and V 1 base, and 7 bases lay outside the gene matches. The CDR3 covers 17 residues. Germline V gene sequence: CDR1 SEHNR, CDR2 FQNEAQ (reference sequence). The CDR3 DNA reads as TGTGCCAGCAGCTTAGTAGGGACTAGCGGGACCGGCGAGACCCAGTACTTC. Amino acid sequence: CASSLVGTSGTGETQYF.

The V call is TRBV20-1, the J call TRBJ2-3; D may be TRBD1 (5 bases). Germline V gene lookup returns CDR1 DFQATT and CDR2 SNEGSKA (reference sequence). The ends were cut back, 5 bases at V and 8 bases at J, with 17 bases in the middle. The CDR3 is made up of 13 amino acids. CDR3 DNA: TGCAGTGCTGCCGGGCAGGGATTTAGTACGCAGTATTTT. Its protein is CSAAGQGFSTQYF.

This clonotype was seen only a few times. The CDR3 bases are TGTGCCAGCAGTGAGGGGTCGACAGGGGAGCCCTACGAGCAGTACTTC. Its protein product is CASSEGSTGEPYEQYF. The chain couples TRBV2 to TRBJ2-5; 8 bases align to TRBD1. The DNA end lines up better with TRBJ2-7; the J call may be wrong. Germline assignment: CDR1 SNHLY and CDR2 FYNNEI. The CDR3 consists of 16 residues.

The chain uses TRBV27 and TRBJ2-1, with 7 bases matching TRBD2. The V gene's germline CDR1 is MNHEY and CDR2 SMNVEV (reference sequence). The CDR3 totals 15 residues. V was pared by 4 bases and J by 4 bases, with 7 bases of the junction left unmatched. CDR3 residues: CASSWRETWYNEQFF. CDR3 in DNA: TGTGCCAGCAGTTGGCGGGAGACGTGGTACAATGAGCAGTTCTTC.

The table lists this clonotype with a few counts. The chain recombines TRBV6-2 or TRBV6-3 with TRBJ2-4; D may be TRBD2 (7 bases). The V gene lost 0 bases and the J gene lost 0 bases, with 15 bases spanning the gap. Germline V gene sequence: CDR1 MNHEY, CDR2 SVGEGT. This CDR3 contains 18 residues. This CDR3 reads CASSYSTRGGVAKNIQYF. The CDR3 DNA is TGTGCCAGCAGTTACTCGACGCGCGGGGGCGTAGCCAAAAACATTCAGTACTTC.

Here the CDR3 DNA reads TGTGCCAGCAGCTTAATCCCCCACTCTGAAGCTTTCTTT. It codes for CASSLIPHSEAFF. The V and J genes are TRBV7-7 and TRBJ1-1; D gene unclear. V was trimmed by 2 bases and J by 6 bases, leaving 10 bases between them. Per germline, CDR1 SSHAT and CDR2 FNYEAQ (reference sequence). This CDR3 is built from 13 residues.

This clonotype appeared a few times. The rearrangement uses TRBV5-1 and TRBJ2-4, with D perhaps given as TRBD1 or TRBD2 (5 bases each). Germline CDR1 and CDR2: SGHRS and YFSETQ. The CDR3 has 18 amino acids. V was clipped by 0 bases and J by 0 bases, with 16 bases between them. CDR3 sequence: CASSLATLFGGAKNIQYF. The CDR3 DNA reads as TGCGCCAGCAGCTTGGCTACTCTCTTTGGGGGAGCCAAAAACATTCAGTACTTC. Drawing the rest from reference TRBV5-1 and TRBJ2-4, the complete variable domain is KAGVTQTPRYLIKTRGQQVTLSCSPISGHRSVSWYQQTPGQGLQFLFEYFSETQRNKGNFPGRFSGRQFSNSRSEMNVSTLELGDSALYLCASSLATLFGGAKNIQYFGAGTRLSVL.

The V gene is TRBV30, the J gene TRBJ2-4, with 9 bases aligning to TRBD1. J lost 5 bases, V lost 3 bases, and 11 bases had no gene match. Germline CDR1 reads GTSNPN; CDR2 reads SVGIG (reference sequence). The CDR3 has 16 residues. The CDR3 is CAWSLTFRTGENIQYF. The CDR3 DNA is TGTGCCTGGAGCCTAACCTTTAGGACAGGGGAAAACATTCAGTACTTC.